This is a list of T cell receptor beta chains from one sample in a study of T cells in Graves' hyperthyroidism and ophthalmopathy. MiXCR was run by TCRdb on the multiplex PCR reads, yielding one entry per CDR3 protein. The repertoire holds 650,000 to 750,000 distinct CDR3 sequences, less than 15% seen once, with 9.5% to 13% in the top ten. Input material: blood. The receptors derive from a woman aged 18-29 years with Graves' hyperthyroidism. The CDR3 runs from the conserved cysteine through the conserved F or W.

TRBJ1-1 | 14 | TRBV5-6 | CASSLTRTGFEAFF
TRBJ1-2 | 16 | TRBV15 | CATSRDWVQTDYGYTF
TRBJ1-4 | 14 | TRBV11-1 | CASSRDGSNEKLFF
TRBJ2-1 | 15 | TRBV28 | CASRSFDTARNEQFF
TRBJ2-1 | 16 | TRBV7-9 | CASSARLAGGGVEQFF
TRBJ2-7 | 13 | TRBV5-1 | CASTDRTSYEQYF
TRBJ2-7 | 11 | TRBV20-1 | CSAPVSYEQYF
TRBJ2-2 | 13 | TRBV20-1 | CSVQGQVAGELFF
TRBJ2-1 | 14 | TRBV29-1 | CSVVGSSSYNEQFF
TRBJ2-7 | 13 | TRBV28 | CAGSRDTSYEQYF
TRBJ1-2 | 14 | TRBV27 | CASSLRGRFDGYTF
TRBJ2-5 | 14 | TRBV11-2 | CASSLPRVKETQYF
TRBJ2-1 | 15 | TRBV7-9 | CASTIRRGAGNEQFF
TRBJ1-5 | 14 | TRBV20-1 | CSAGSSLSNQPQHF
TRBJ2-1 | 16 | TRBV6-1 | CATSSGAAGGGDEQFF
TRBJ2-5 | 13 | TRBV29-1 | CSVQRGVPETQYF
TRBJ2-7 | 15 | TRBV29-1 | CSVEVWGGYLYEQYF
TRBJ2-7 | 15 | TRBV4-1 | CASSQTRDSAYEQYF
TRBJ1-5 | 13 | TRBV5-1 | CASSLGASQPQHF
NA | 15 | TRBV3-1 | CASSQGLAGLYEQFF
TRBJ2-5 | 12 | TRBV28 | CASSYRVETQYF
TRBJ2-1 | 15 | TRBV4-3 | CASSQEQGRVNEQFF
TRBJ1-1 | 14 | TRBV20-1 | CSARGQYPNTEAFF
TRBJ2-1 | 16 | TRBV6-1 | CASMVPRTGRGDEQFF
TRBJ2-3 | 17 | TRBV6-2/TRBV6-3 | CASTYGMAAGLTDTQYF
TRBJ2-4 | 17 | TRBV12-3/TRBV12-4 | CASSFWPSGSGLGIQYF
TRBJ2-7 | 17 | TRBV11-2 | CASGIRQGGAWSYEQYF
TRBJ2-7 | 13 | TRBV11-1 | CASIAGGRPEQYF
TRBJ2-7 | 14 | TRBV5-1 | CASSNLAGGGEQYF
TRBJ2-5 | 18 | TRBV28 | CASSPPSPLAGFQETQYF
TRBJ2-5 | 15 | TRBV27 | CASSFQRGYQETQYF
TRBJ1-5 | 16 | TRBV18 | CASSPQGGGAGQPQHF
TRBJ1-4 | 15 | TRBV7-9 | CASGTTETTNEKLFF
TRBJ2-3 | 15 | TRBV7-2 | CASSSTPGRTDTQYF
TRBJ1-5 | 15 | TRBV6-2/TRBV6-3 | CASSFRQGLNQPQHF
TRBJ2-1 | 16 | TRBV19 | CASSIGLAGWGNEQFF
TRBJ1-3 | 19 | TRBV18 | CASSPTLFRATSFGNTIYF
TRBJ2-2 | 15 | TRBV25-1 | CASSRRVDGTGELFF
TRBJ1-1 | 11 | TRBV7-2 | CASSLSREAFF
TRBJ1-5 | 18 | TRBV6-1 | CASSSGTGTFRGNQPQHF
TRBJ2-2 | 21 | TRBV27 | CASSYLKRTSGRARDTGELFF
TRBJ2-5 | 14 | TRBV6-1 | CASSTRGRVETQYF
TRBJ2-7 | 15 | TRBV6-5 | CASSYSPGDTGEQYF
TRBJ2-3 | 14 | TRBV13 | CASRVGGCTDTQYF
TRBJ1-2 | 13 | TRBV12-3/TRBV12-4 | CASSPRGDYGYTF
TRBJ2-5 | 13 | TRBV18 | CASSPQSQETQYF
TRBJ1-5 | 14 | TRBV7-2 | CASSFSGNNQPQHF
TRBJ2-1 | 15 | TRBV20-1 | CSAPPGLAQWNEQFF
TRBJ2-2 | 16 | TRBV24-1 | CATSDPQTRNTGELFF
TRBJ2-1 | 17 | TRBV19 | CASSHNLAALPYNEQFF
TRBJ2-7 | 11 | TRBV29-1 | CSVGQAGEQYF
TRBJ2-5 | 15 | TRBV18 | CASSQSTGGQETQYF
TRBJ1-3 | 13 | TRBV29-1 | CSVKKGAGNTIYF
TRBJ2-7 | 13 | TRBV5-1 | CASSLETIYEQYF
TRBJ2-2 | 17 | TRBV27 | CASSSSLGQGTTGELFF